This T cell receptor (beta chain) was sequenced for a study of tumor-infiltrating lymphocytes in primary liver carcinoma. Broader study findings: Tumor-adjacent and tumor-blood pairs shared a smaller degree of overlap than tumor region pairs. When set against blood, tumors had a significantly higher top-250-clone fraction (p = 0.039). Presence in all five tumor regions was observed for only about 7-25% of top clones.

For each extraction, RNA and DNA were obtained together from approximately 20-30 mg of unsorted bulk tissue. Separate regions, five per tumor, were sampled. Germline lookup yields CDR1 WSHSY and CDR2 SAAADI. The CDR3 covers 14 residues. With a constant-region primer, TCR beta cDNA was made from 450 to 550 ng of total RNA. ARM-PCR, slightly modified, supplied the TCR beta libraries through three nested multiplex PCR rounds. Amplification in the first two PCR rounds was performed using TRBV1-TRBV30 forward primers and a C-beta reverse primer for 10 cycles each. From the multiplex PCR reads, TCRdb called clonotypes with MiXCR, one entry per CDR3 protein. The sample comprises roughly 50,000 distinct CDR3 sequences, about 70% of which are singletons, and roughly 24% rests with the top ten. As regards this clonotype: Its matching antigen is unknown. The junction departs from the called germline gene at one end, perhaps through a read error.

Material: liver tumor tissue from sampling region 2. Sample subset: tumor region T2, inferior pole. The chain joins TRBV10-2 to TRBJ1-4; D may be TRBD1 (5 bases). The clonotype originates from a middle-aged man with primary liver carcinoma and hepatitis B virus infection. In DNA form, the CDR3 reads TGCACCAGCAGTGAGACAGCAACTAATGAAAAACTGTTTTTC. Residues: CTSSETATNEKLFF.